The subject of this entry is one T cell receptor beta chain. Its antigen remains unidentified. This sample is drawn from a study of pediatric ulcerative colitis. The assay was immunoSEQ multiplex PCR, and TCRdb's table has in-frame clones only and misses some. The table lists some 50,000 clones, more than 60% of them singletons. General study results and limits: Rectal pinch biopsies may include blood-derived T cells. Clonal expansions reduced rectal repertoire diversity in acute severe colitis. Ulcerative colitis patients shared more blood-rectal clones than controls.

One to two pinch biopsies were taken from the rectum during colonoscopy. This sequence originates from a girl aged 5-17 years with moderate ulcerative colitis. The sequenced sample was gut tissue.

The CDR3: CASSTGTPYNEQFF. The CDR3 DNA sequence: TGTGCCAGCAGTACCGGGACACCGTACAATGAGCAGTTCTTC. This chain joins TRBV5-4 and TRBJ2-1, with D possibly matching TRBD1 (6 bases). V was cut by 5 bases and J by 4 bases, with 13 bases left in between. Germline CDR1 is SGHNT and CDR2 is YYREEE (reference sequence). CDR3 length: 14 residues. Together with reference TRBV5-4 and TRBJ2-1, the CDR3 gives the full variable domain: ETGVTQSPTHLIKTRGQQVTLRCSSQSGHNTVSWYQQALGQGPQFIFQYYREEENGRGNFPPRFSGLQFPNYSSELNVNALELDDSALYLCASSTGTPYNEQFFGPGTRLTVL.